These T cell receptor beta chains were read from a single sample in a study of T-cell reconstitution after alpha-beta-depleted transplantation in children. TCRdb reanalysed the PCR reads using MiXCR and keeps one entry per CDR3 protein. The data show fewer than 400,000 distinct CDR3 sequences, around 25% seen once. The material was PBMCs, mostly from graft donor cells, obtained 180 days after TCRalphabeta/CD19-depleted stem cell transplant. Source of these receptors: a male patient aged 5 to 17 who had a stem cell transplant for acute lymphoblastic leukemia, so the T cells may come from the graft donor. Each CDR3 is given with its conserved first and last residue. Fields, in order: CDR3 DNA, CDR3 protein, D gene, J gene, V gene, clone size. The D gene is left open where the match is weak. Some rows have no size entry. The others give once, few or many, or a class for an expanded clone.

DNA: TGCGCCAGATACCCAGGACAGGGGGCGCCCGGGGAGCTGTTTTTT
CDR3: CARYPGQGAPGELFF
D: TRBD1
J: TRBJ2-2
V: TRBV5-1
size: few

DNA: TGTGCCAGCAGACAGGGAGGGCACGAGCAGTACTTC
CDR3: CASRQGGHEQYF
D: .
J: TRBJ2-7
V: TRBV10-3
size: .

DNA: TGTGCCAGCAGTCCTACGGGACAGGGTTTTTATGGCTACACCTTC
CDR3: CASSPTGQGFYGYTF
D: TRBD1
J: TRBJ1-2
V: TRBV27
size: .

DNA: TGCGCCAGCAGCCTCCGTTTGGACAGCCTTTATGGCTACACCTTC
CDR3: CASSLRLDSLYGYTF
D: .
J: TRBJ1-2
V: TRBV5-1
size: .

DNA: TGCAGTGCTAGGACAGGGTTTGATTCACCCCTCCACTTT
CDR3: CSARTGFDSPLHF
D: TRBD1
J: TRBJ1-6
V: TRBV20-1
size: few

DNA: TGTGCCAGCAGTTTTTTGGCCTACGAGCAGTACTTC
CDR3: CASSFLAYEQYF
D: .
J: TRBJ2-7
V: TRBV12-3/TRBV12-4
size: many

DNA: TGTGCCAGCAGCGTCCGTTGGGGTCAATTAACAGATACGCAGTATTTT
CDR3: CASSVRWGQLTDTQYF
D: .
J: TRBJ2-3
V: TRBV9
size: .

DNA: TGCGCCAGCAGCTTGCGAGCGGGAGATACGCAGTATTTT
CDR3: CASSLRAGDTQYF
D: .
J: TRBJ2-3
V: TRBV5-1
size: many

DNA: TGTGCTAGTGCCCCTACTAGCGCTCAAGAGACCCAGTACTTC
CDR3: CASAPTSAQETQYF
D: TRBD2
J: TRBJ2-5
V: TRBV12-5
size: few

DNA: TGTGCCAGCAGGACTAGCGGGAGACCCGGGGAGCTGTTTTTT
CDR3: CASRTSGRPGELFF
D: TRBD2
J: TRBJ2-2
V: TRBV25-1
size: .

DNA: TGCGCCAGCAGCTCACAGGGGGCAGCCTACAATGAGCAGTTCTTC
CDR3: CASSSQGAAYNEQFF
D: TRBD1
J: TRBJ2-1
V: TRBV5-1
size: many

DNA: TGTGCCAGCAGCTTAGCTCCCGGGAGGTATCCCTACAATGAGCAGTTCTTC
CDR3: CASSLAPGRYPYNEQFF
D: TRBD2
J: TRBJ2-1
V: TRBV7-6
size: .

DNA: TGTGCCAGCAGCCCCCGGGGACTTAGCAATCAGCCCCAGCATTTT
CDR3: CASSPRGLSNQPQHF
D: .
J: TRBJ1-5
V: TRBV21-1
size: .

DNA: TGTGCCAGCAGTGGAAGCTCTTTACTAGCGGAGTACTACGAGCAGTACTTC
CDR3: CASSGSSLLAEYYEQYF
D: TRBD2
J: TRBJ2-7
V: TRBV2
size: .

DNA: TGTGCCAGTCTTCGTCTTACAGGGGTTCACACCGGGGAGCTGTTTTTT
CDR3: CASLRLTGVHTGELFF
D: TRBD1
J: TRBJ2-2
V: TRBV6-1
size: few

DNA: TGCGCCAGCAGCCCCTCAGGACTAGCGGGAGCCAAAAACATTCAGTACTTC
CDR3: CASSPSGLAGAKNIQYF
D: TRBD2
J: TRBJ2-4
V: TRBV4-1
size: .

DNA: TGTGCCAGCAGCTTAGCCAAGGCTAGGGCCGGGGAGCTGTTTTTT
CDR3: CASSLAKARAGELFF
D: .
J: TRBJ2-2
V: TRBV7-2
size: .

DNA: TGTGCCAGCAGCTTCAGAGTGAGGGCCTACGAGCAGTACTTC
CDR3: CASSFRVRAYEQYF
D: .
J: TRBJ2-7
V: TRBV5-6
size: few

DNA: TGTGCCAGCAGCTGGGGGACTAGCGGGAACACAGATACGCAGTATTTT
CDR3: CASSWGTSGNTDTQYF
D: TRBD2
J: TRBJ2-3
V: TRBV7-2
size: few

DNA: TGTGCCACCAGCAGAGATTGGTCGGGGGCTGAAGCTTTCTTT
CDR3: CATSRDWSGAEAFF
D: .
J: TRBJ1-1
V: TRBV15
size: .

DNA: TGTGCCAGCAGCTTAGCCGGGGACCTTTCCTACGAGCAGTACTTC
CDR3: CASSLAGDLSYEQYF
D: .
J: TRBJ2-7
V: TRBV7-2
size: few

DNA: TGTGCCACCAGCAGAGAAGGGACTCAACGAGCGCAGTACTTC
CDR3: CATSREGTQRAQYF
D: .
J: TRBJ2-7
V: TRBV15
size: few

DNA: TGCGCCAGCAGCTTGTGGTTGGTCCGACGTAAGGACACCGGGGAGCTGTTTTTT
CDR3: CASSLWLVRRKDTGELFF
D: .
J: TRBJ2-2
V: TRBV5-1
size: .

DNA: TGCAGTGCTAGAGATCGGTCGCCACCACTACCCCAGCATTTT
CDR3: CSARDRSPPLPQHF
D: .
J: TRBJ1-5
V: TRBV20-1
size: few

DNA: TGTGCCAGCAGCCAAACTCCCCACTTGGGGCCCCAGCATTTT
CDR3: CASSQTPHLGPQHF
D: .
J: TRBJ1-5
V: TRBV14
size: .

DNA: TGCGCCAGCAGTCAAGTGACAGGGGGCTCCTACGAGCAGTACTTC
CDR3: CASSQVTGGSYEQYF
D: TRBD1
J: TRBJ2-7
V: TRBV4-1
size: few

DNA: TGTGCCAGCAGCTTAGAAGGGACGCTTTACGAGCAGTACTTC
CDR3: CASSLEGTLYEQYF
D: .
J: TRBJ2-7
V: TRBV7-9
size: .

DNA: TGTGCCAGCAGCCGCGGACCAGGGGGCGGGGGCGGGGAGACCCAGTACTTC
CDR3: CASSRGPGGGGGETQYF
D: .
J: TRBJ2-5
V: TRBV7-3
size: .

DNA: TGCAGTGCTAGAGATTCGACAGGGCTAACCGGGGAGCTGTTTTTT
CDR3: CSARDSTGLTGELFF
D: TRBD1
J: TRBJ2-2
V: TRBV20-1
size: once

DNA: TGTGCCAGCAGCGTACTCTCAGCGGGAGGGCCAACAGATACGCAGTATTTT
CDR3: CASSVLSAGGPTDTQYF
D: TRBD2
J: TRBJ2-3
V: TRBV9
size: .

DNA: TGTGCCAGCAGCTTGGGACCTTCCATGAGAAAGTACTTC
CDR3: CASSLGPSMRKYF
D: .
J: TRBJ2-7
V: TRBV5-5
size: .

DNA: TGTGCTAGTGGTTTGGGCCCCAACCTCGGGGAGCTGTTTTTT
CDR3: CASGLGPNLGELFF
D: .
J: TRBJ2-2
V: TRBV12-5
size: .

DNA: TGTGCCAGCAGTTTAGGGGGAGGGCCTTCGAAGAAGACCCAGTACTTC
CDR3: CASSLGGGPSKKTQYF
D: TRBD2
J: TRBJ2-5
V: TRBV12-3/TRBV12-4
size: few

DNA: TGCGCCAGCAGCCCACCACCGGGACAGGAAGGAGAAAAACTGTTTTTT
CDR3: CASSPPPGQEGEKLFF
D: TRBD1
J: TRBJ1-4
V: TRBV5-1
size: .

DNA: TGTGCCAGCAGTTACCACGGGACACTTACTTACGAGCAGTACTTC
CDR3: CASSYHGTLTYEQYF
D: .
J: TRBJ2-7
V: TRBV6-5
size: .

DNA: TGTGCCAGCTCACCGCAGCCTCACACTGAAGCTTTCTTT
CDR3: CASSPQPHTEAFF
D: .
J: TRBJ1-1
V: TRBV18
size: few

DNA: TGCAGCGTTGTAACAGCCGGCTATGAAAAACTGTTTTTT
CDR3: CSVVTAGYEKLFF
D: .
J: TRBJ1-4
V: TRBV29-1
size: .

DNA: TGTGCCAGCAGCTTAAGGTCTAGTAGCACAGATACGCAGTATTTT
CDR3: CASSLRSSSTDTQYF
D: .
J: TRBJ2-3
V: TRBV7-3
size: .

DNA: TGTGCCAGCAGGAGGGACCTCGCCTCCTACGAGCAGTACTTC
CDR3: CASRRDLASYEQYF
D: .
J: TRBJ2-7
V: TRBV12-3/TRBV12-4
size: .

DNA: TGCAGTGCTAGAGATATCCCCACTAGCGGGAGGGTGCAGTACTTC
CDR3: CSARDIPTSGRVQYF
D: TRBD2
J: TRBJ2-7
V: TRBV20-1
size: .

DNA: TGTGCCAGCAGTGTCAATGTAGGCAGGACCTACGAGCAGTACTTC
CDR3: CASSVNVGRTYEQYF
D: .
J: TRBJ2-7
V: TRBV12-3/TRBV12-4
size: .

DNA: TGTGCCAGCAGAAGCGGAAGCTCCTACAATGAGCAGTTCTTC
CDR3: CASRSGSSYNEQFF
D: .
J: TRBJ2-1
V: TRBV7-9
size: .

DNA: TGCGCCAGCAGCTTCTTCGGAGGGGAGACCCAGTACTTC
CDR3: CASSFFGGETQYF
D: .
J: TRBJ2-5
V: TRBV5-1
size: few

DNA: TGCGCCAGCAGCTTGGCGGGGGCCGGCTCCGTCCTGGTAAACATTCAGTACTTC
CDR3: CASSLAGAGSVLVNIQYF
D: .
J: TRBJ2-4
V: TRBV5-1
size: few

DNA: TGTGCCAGCAGCCAAGATCCTGGACTAGCGGGAGGGGCCTACAATGAGCAGTTCTTC
CDR3: CASSQDPGLAGGAYNEQFF
D: TRBD2
J: TRBJ2-1
V: TRBV14
size: .

DNA: TGCGCCAGCAGCTTAGGGGCAAGGGGTCGTGGGGACGAGCAGTACTTC
CDR3: CASSLGARGRGDEQYF
D: .
J: TRBJ2-7
V: TRBV5-1
size: few

DNA: TGTGCCAGCAGCCAGAGACAGGGTGCACACAATGAGCAGTTCTTC
CDR3: CASSQRQGAHNEQFF
D: TRBD1
J: TRBJ2-1
V: TRBV6-2/TRBV6-3
size: .

DNA: TGCAGTGCTAGAAAGGGGACAATCCTTTACGAGCAGTACTTC
CDR3: CSARKGTILYEQYF
D: .
J: TRBJ2-7
V: TRBV20-1
size: .

DNA: TGCAGTGCTAGAGATCGTCAGTCCTCTGGAAACACCATATATTTT
CDR3: CSARDRQSSGNTIYF
D: .
J: TRBJ1-3
V: TRBV20-1
size: few

DNA: TGTGCCAGCAGTTTCAGGCCCCACTATGGCTACACCTTC
CDR3: CASSFRPHYGYTF
D: .
J: TRBJ1-2
V: TRBV27
size: few

DNA: TGCAGTGCTAGACAGGGGAACACCGGGGAGCTGTTTTTT
CDR3: CSARQGNTGELFF
D: .
J: TRBJ2-2
V: TRBV20-1
size: few

DNA: TGCAGTGCTAGTATAGACTCCTACAATGAGCAGTTCTTC
CDR3: CSASIDSYNEQFF
D: .
J: TRBJ2-1
V: TRBV20-1
size: few

DNA: TGTGCCAGCAGCACGGGACAGGGACGGTATGGCTACACCTTC
CDR3: CASSTGQGRYGYTF
D: TRBD1
J: TRBJ1-2
V: TRBV12-3/TRBV12-4
size: few

DNA: TGTGCCAGCAGTCCTGTAGCCAGGTTCGTTCCCAAAAACATTCAGTACTTC
CDR3: CASSPVARFVPKNIQYF
D: .
J: TRBJ2-4
V: TRBV6-1
size: .